These 22 T cell receptor beta chains originate from one sample sequenced in a study of T cell responses to AZD1222 COVID-19 vaccine. TCRdb's table, derived via immunoSEQ multiplex PCR, lists solely in-frame clones and lacks some. This table has 100,000 to 150,000 clones, approximately 88% appearing once. The sample consisted of peripheral blood, taken on day 0 of AZD1222 vaccination. All receptors derive from an adult in good health.

This sequence joins TRBV14 and TRBJ2-1, with 7 bases fitting TRBD1. This CDR3 has 16 amino acids. V shed 6 bases and J 2 bases; nucleotides not matched to a gene: 10. Germline V gene data show CDR1 as SGHDN and CDR2 as FVKESK. This CDR3 reads CASSPFDRVAYNEQFF. The CDR3 nucleotides are TGTGCCAGCAGTCCTTTCGACAGGGTGGCCTACAATGAGCAGTTCTTC.

V usage is TRBV25-1 and J usage is TRBJ1-6; possible D gene TRBD1, 5 bases. The germline gives CDR1 MGHDK, CDR2 SYGVNS. Trimming shortened V by 9 bases and J by 7 bases, and 16 bases separated the two germline ends. The CDR3 consists of 14 residues. The CDR3 DNA is TGTGCCAGACCGGGACCTAGAGGAAATTCACCCCTCCACTTT. Translated: CARPGPRGNSPLHF. Together with reference TRBV25-1 and TRBJ1-6, the CDR3 gives the full variable domain: EADIYQTPRYLVIGTGKKITLECSQTMGHDKMYWYQQDPGMELHLIHYSYGVNSTEKGDLSSESTVSRIRTEHFPLTLESARPSHTSQYLCARPGPRGNSPLHFGNGTRLTVT.

The V gene is TRBV6-1, the J gene TRBJ1-5; no definite D call. The length of the CDR3 is 17 residues. Trimming stripped 3 bases from V and 3 bases from J, with 18 bases between. Germline CDR1 MNHNS, CDR2 SASEGT. The CDR3 spells CASSDNSLGNLNQPQHF. Here the CDR3 DNA reads TGTGCCAGCAGTGACAACTCCCTCGGGAACCTCAATCAGCCCCAGCATTTT.

The chain uses TRBV9 and TRBJ1-1; D possibly corresponds to TRBD1 (6 bases). The CDR3 has 13 amino acids. V gave up 3 bases and J gave up 5 bases, with 11 bases separating them. CDR1 and CDR2 (germline): SGDLS, YYNGEE. CDR3 in amino acids: CASSEGGRTEAFF. CDR3 coding DNA: TGTGCCAGCAGCGAGGGGGGGAGGACTGAAGCTTTCTTT.

This clone showed up just a few times. The chain combines TRBV7-2 with TRBJ1-5; D is unresolved. Trimming shortened V by 1 base and J by 9 bases, and 7 bases separated the two germline ends. The germline CDR1 and CDR2 sequences are SGHTA and FQGNSA. The CDR3 length is 12 residues. The CDR3 region has the DNA TGTGCCAGCAGCTTAGGACTGCGGCCCCAGCATTTT. Residues: CASSLGLRPQHF.

The chain recombines TRBV2 with TRBJ2-2, with D possibly matching TRBD1 (7 bases). Germline lookup yields CDR1 SNHLY and CDR2 FYNNEI. This CDR3 is built from 15 residues. Trimming removed 7 bases from V and 0 bases from J, with 12 bases in between. The DNA of the CDR3 is TGTGCCAGCACCCCAGGGGGGACGAACACCGGGGAGCTGTTTTTT. Protein sequence: CASTPGGTNTGELFF.

In DNA form, the CDR3 reads TGTGCCAGCACCCAGACCGGGACAATTTACGAGCAGTACTTC. Translated, it gives CASTQTGTIYEQYF. This chain connects TRBV7-8 to TRBJ2-7; D may be TRBD1 (6 bases). The CDR3 covers 14 residues. The germline V gene encodes CDR1 SGHVS and CDR2 FQNEAQ. V lost 7 bases, J lost 4 bases, and 17 bases lay in between.

J is TRBJ2-6 and V is TRBV19; D possibly uses TRBD1 or TRBD2 (5 bases each). The CDR3 contains 17 residues. The V and J ends lost 6 bases and 2 bases respectively, with 17 bases between them. Germline V gene sequence: CDR1 LNHDA, CDR2 SQIVND (reference sequence). The DNA for the CDR3 is TGTGCCAGTAGCCCGGGACCAGTTAAAGCTGGGGCCAACGTCCTGACTTTC. It yields the protein CASSPGPVKAGANVLTF.

Points on this clone: One end of the junction fails to match germline, which may point to a read error. The V gene is TRBV27, the J gene TRBJ1-2, with D perhaps matching TRBD1 (6 bases). Germline V gives CDR1 MNHEY, CDR2 SMNVEV (reference sequence). CDR3 size: 15 residues. The CDR3 loop reads CASSFSAQGNYGHTF. CDR3 nucleotide sequence: TGTGCCAGCAGTTTTTCGGCACAGGGTAACTATGGCCACACCTTC.

The V and J genes are TRBV19 and TRBJ2-1; a weak D match, TRBD2 (6 bases). The CDR3 is 11 amino acids. Germline V gene lookup returns CDR1 LNHDA and CDR2 SQIVND (reference sequence). The ends were cut back, 0 bases at V and 13 bases at J, with 7 bases in the middle. CDR3 in amino acids: CASSIERDQFF. CDR3 nucleotides: TGTGCCAGTAGTATAGAGCGGGACCAGTTCTTC.

This clone was detected only once. The chain carries TRBV7-7 and TRBJ2-1; unclear D gene. Trimming removed 1 base at V and 0 bases at J, with 7 bases between. This CDR3 has 15 residues. Germline CDR1 SSHAT, CDR2 FNYEAQ (reference sequence). CDR3 region: CASSLDLSSYNEQFF. DNA for the CDR3: TGTGCCAGCAGCTTAGACCTTAGCTCCTACAATGAGCAGTTCTTC. Drawing the rest from reference TRBV7-7 and TRBJ2-1, the complete variable domain is GAGVSQSPRYKVTKRGQDVTLRCDPISSHATLYWYQQALGQGPEFLTYFNYEAQPDKSGLPSDRFSAERPEGSISTLTIQRTEQRDSAMYRCASSLDLSSYNEQFFGPGTRLTVL.

The chain links TRBV7-8 to TRBJ2-3; TRBD1 aligns across 9 bases. This CDR3 is built from 16 residues. Germline CDR1 reads SGHVS; CDR2 reads FQNEAQ. J lost 5 bases, V lost 7 bases, and 13 bases had no gene match. The CDR3 DNA is TGTGCCAGCACCACAGGCCTACAGGGGGCGGGAGATACGCAGTATTTT. It yields the protein CASTTGLQGAGDTQYF.

The V gene is TRBV10-3, the J gene TRBJ2-3; D is possibly TRBD1 (6 bases). Between the trimmed V and J ends, which lost 6 bases and 5 bases, there was a span of 15 bases. Germline loops: CDR1 ENHRY, CDR2 SYGVKD. The CDR3 loop spans 14 amino acids. In DNA, the CDR3 is TGTGCCATCAGAAGGACAGACGAAGTAGATACGCAGTATTTT. Protein: CAIRRTDEVDTQYF.

The chain is built from TRBV5-1 and TRBJ2-7; D tentatively fits TRBD1 or TRBD2 (5 bases each). V was shortened by 0 bases and J by 3 bases, with 10 bases between the two germline ends. This CDR3 spans 14 amino acids. Germline V gene lookup returns CDR1 SGHRS and CDR2 YFSETQ. The CDR3 bases are TGCGCCAGCAGCTTGGAAGGGACCTTCTACGAGCAGTACTTC. It translates to CASSLEGTFYEQYF.

This clone was recorded once. The chain has TRBV4-3 and TRBJ2-3; possibly TRBD2 for D (5 bases). V lost 6 bases to trimming and J lost 2 bases, with 15 bases between them. The germline V gene has CDR1 LGHNA and CDR2 YSLEER. The CDR3 totals 15 residues. In DNA, the CDR3 is TGCGCCAGCAGTCACTTCCAGCGGCCCACAGATACGCAGTATTTT. Translation: CASSHFQRPTDTQYF.

The chain joins TRBV5-1 to TRBJ2-2; no clear D gene. In germline, CDR1 is SGHRS, CDR2 YFSETQ. The CDR3 totals 15 residues. V lost 0 bases and J lost 7, with 13 bases in between. CDR3 in DNA: TGCGCCAGCAGCTTGGGTGGATCTCGAAACGGGGAGCTGTTTTTT. It translates to CASSLGGSRNGELFF. Full variable domain (rest looked up from reference TRBV5-1 and TRBJ2-2): KAGVTQTPRYLIKTRGQQVTLSCSPISGHRSVSWYQQTPGQGLQFLFEYFSETQRNKGNFPGRFSGRQFSNSRSEMNVSTLELGDSALYLCASSLGGSRNGELFFGEGSRLTVL.

This clone was counted a single time. V and J are TRBV7-6 and TRBJ2-7; unclear D gene. Germline V CDR1 and CDR2: SGHVS, FNYEAQ. The CDR3 consists of 13 residues. The V and J ends lost 1 base and 4 bases respectively, with 8 bases between them. The CDR3 region has the DNA TGTGCCAGCAGCTTAGATAAGCGTTACGAGCAGTACTTC. Protein sequence: CASSLDKRYEQYF.

The CDR3 loop is CASSLRDRNYEQYF. For the CDR3, the DNA is TGTGCCAGCAGCTTAAGGGACAGGAACTACGAGCAGTACTTC. This sequence joins TRBV7-2 and TRBJ2-7; 8 bases map to TRBD1. Per the germline V gene, CDR1 is SGHTA and CDR2 is FQGNSA. The CDR3 length is 14 residues. The V and J ends lost 2 bases and 3 bases, in that order; junction bases with no gene match: 3. Drawing the rest from reference TRBV7-2 and TRBJ2-7, the complete variable domain is GAGVSQSPSNKVTEKGKDVELRCDPISGHTALYWYRQSLGQGLEFLIYFQGNSAPDKSGLPSDRFSAERTGGSVSTLTIQRTQQEDSAVYLCASSLRDRNYEQYFGPGTRLTVT.

This clone was seen once. The V gene is TRBV11-2, the J gene TRBJ1-6; tentatively, D is TRBD1 (6 bases). The CDR3 is 15 residues long. V was clipped by 5 bases and J by 9 bases, with 17 bases between them. The germline V gene encodes CDR1 SGHAT and CDR2 FQNNGV. CDR3 sequence (DNA): TGTGCCAGCAGCCGGGGTGCAGGGGATCGTTCACCCCTCCACTTT. Its protein is CASSRGAGDRSPLHF.

This rearrangement joins TRBV9 to TRBJ1-6, with no clear D. Trimming took off 3 bases at V and 9 bases at J, with 13 bases between the two ends. CDR3 length: 14 amino acids. CDR1 is SGDLS and CDR2 is YYNGEE in the germline V gene. The CDR3 DNA reads TGTGCCAGCAGCGGGGAGGGTATGGCTTCACCCCTCCACTTT. This sequence encodes CASSGEGMASPLHF.

V gene TRBV7-2 combines with J gene TRBJ2-5; D is tentatively TRBD1 or TRBD2 (5 bases each). V lost 3 bases and J lost 5, with 10 bases in between. There are 13 residues in the CDR3. Germline V gene data show CDR1 as SGHTA and CDR2 as FQGNSA. The CDR3: CASSFGTRETQYF. The CDR3 region has the DNA TGTGCCAGCAGCTTCGGGACGAGGGAGACCCAGTACTTC. The whole variable domain, filled in from reference TRBV7-2 and TRBJ2-5, reads GAGVSQSPSNKVTEKGKDVELRCDPISGHTALYWYRQSLGQGLEFLIYFQGNSAPDKSGLPSDRFSAERTGGSVSTLTIQRTQQEDSAVYLCASSFGTRETQYFGPGTRLLVL.

As DNA, the CDR3 is TGTGCCAGCAGTTACAGGGTTCTTTCAGGGGATGGCTACACCTTC. Protein: CASSYRVLSGDGYTF. This chain links TRBV6-5 with TRBJ1-2, with D maybe TRBD1 (6 bases). The CDR3 is 15 amino acids. CDR1 MNHEY and CDR2 SVGAGI come from the germline V gene. Trimming pared 2 bases from V and 6 bases from J, leaving 16 bases between.